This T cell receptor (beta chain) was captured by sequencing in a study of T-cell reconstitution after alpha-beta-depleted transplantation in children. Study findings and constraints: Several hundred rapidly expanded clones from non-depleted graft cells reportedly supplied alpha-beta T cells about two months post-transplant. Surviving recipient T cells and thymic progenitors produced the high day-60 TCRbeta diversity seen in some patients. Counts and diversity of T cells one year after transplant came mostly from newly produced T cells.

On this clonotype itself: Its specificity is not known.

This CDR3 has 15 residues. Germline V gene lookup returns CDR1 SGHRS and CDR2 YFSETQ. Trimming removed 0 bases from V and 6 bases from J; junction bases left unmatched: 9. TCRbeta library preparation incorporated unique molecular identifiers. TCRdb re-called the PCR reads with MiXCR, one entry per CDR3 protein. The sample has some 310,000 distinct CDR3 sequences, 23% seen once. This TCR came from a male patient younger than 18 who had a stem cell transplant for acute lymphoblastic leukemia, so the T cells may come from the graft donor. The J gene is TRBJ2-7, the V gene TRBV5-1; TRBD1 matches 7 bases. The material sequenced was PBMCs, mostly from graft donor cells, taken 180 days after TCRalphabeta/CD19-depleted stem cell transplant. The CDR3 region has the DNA TGCGCCAGCAGCTTGGTGCGACAGGGAATTGGCGAGCAGTACTTC. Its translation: CASSLVRQGIGEQYF.